This TCR beta chain was recorded in a study of blood T cell repertoires in COVID-19. Looking at the study overall: Acute and convalescent COVID-19 specimens originated in the United States, Italy and Spain. The analysed material was cDNA or gDNA that came from T cells, B-cell-depleted T cells, or PBMCs.

Germline V CDR1 and CDR2: SGHDN, FVKESK. The V end lost 1 base, the J end lost 7 bases, and 13 bases lay between the germline ends. The CDR3 consists of 15 residues. In the original analysis: Estimated nucleated cell counts came from reference gene primer amplification. Libraries were prepared by immunoSEQ multiplex PCR; TCRdb keeps only in-frame clonotypes and omits some of them. The V and J calls and the clone size are those of that table, but D and trimming were determined from the DNA. The sample contains some 150,000 clones, 84% of which appear only once. Sequencing was done on a sample of peripheral blood. The origin of this receptor is a man aged 65-85 years with acute or convalescent COVID-19. The chain has TRBV14 and TRBJ2-2; maybe TRBD1 (5 bases). The CDR3 protein is CASSQVGQGVGELFF. CDR3 nucleotides: TGTGCCAGCAGCCAAGTTGGGCAGGGCGTCGGGGAGCTGTTTTTT.